In this sample, the clone carrying this TCR beta chain turned up many times. This CDR3 contains 13 residues. V was cut by 8 bases and J by 2 bases, with 11 bases left in between. Per germline, CDR1 SNHLY and CDR2 FYNNEI. This sample is part of a study of early T cells in non-severe SARS-CoV-2 infection. Individual cDNA molecules were tagged with unique molecular identifiers. MiXCR, applied by TCRdb to the 5' RACE reads, yields one record per CDR3 protein. Of approximately 50,000 distinct CDR3 sequences in the sample, about a tenth were seen once. This clonotype originated in an adult who was a healthcare worker with PCR-confirmed SARS-CoV-2 infection or an uninfected control (not recorded which). The V call is TRBV2, the J call TRBJ2-3, with a possible D match to TRBD2 (6 bases). The sequenced material came from whole blood. In nucleotides, the CDR3 is TGTGCCAGCCAGCGGGTATACACAGATACGCAGTATTTT. As protein: CASQRVYTDTQYF.